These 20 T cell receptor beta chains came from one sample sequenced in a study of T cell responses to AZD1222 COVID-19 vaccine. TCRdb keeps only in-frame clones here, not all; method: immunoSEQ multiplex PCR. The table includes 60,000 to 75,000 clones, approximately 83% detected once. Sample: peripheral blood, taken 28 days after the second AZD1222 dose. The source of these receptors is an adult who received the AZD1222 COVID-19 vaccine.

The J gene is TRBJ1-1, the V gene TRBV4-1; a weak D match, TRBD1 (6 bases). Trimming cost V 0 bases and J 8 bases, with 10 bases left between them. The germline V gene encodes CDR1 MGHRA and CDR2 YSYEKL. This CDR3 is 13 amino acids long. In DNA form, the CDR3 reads TGCGCCAGCAGCCAAGATGCCAGGGGCGAAGCTTTCTTT. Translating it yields CASSQDARGEAFF.

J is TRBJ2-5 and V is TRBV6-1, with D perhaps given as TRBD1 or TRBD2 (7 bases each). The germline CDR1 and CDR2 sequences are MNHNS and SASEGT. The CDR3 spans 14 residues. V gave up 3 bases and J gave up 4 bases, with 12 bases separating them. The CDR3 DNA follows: TGTGCCAGCAGTGAGGGCAGGGGGGGAGAGACCCAGTACTTC. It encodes CASSEGRGGETQYF.

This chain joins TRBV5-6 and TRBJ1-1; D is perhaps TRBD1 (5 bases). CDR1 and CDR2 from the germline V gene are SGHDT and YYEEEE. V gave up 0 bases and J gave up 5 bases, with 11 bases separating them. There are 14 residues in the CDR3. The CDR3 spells CASSLEGRLTEAFF. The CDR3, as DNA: TGTGCCAGCAGCTTGGAGGGGAGGTTGACTGAAGCTTTCTTT.

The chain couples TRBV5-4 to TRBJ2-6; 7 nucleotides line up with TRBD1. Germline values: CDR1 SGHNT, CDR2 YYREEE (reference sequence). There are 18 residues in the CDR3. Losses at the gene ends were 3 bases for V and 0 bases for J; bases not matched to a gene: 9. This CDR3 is CASSSGQSRSSGANVLTF. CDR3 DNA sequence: TGTGCCAGCAGCTCGGGACAGTCGAGGAGCTCTGGGGCCAACGTCCTGACTTTC.

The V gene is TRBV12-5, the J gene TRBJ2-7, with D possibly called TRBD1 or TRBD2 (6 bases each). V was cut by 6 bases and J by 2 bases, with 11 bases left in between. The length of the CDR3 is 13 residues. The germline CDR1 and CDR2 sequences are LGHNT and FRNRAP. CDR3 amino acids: CASGEGGTYEQYF. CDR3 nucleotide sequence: TGTGCTAGTGGGGAGGGGGGCACCTACGAGCAGTACTTC.

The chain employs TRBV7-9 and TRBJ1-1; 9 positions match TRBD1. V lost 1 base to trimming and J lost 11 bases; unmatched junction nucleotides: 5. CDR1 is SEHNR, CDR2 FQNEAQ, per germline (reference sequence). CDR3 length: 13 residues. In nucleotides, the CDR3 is TGTGCCAGCAGCTTAGAACAGGGGGCGATTGCTTTCTTT. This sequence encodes CASSLEQGAIAFF.

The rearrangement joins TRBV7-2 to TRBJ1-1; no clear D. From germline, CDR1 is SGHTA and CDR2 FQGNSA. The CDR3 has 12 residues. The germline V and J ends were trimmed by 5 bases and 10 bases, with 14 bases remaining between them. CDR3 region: CASSPYTLGAFF. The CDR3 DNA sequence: TGTGCCAGCAGCCCGTACACCCTTGGAGCTTTCTTT. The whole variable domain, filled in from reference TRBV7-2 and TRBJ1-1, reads GAGVSQSPSNKVTEKGKDVELRCDPISGHTALYWYRQSLGQGLEFLIYFQGNSAPDKSGLPSDRFSAERTGGSVSTLTIQRTQQEDSAVYLCASSPYTLGAFFGQGTRLTVV.

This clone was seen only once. CDR3 DNA: TGTGCCAGCTCACCGCTTCCTTCTCAGCCCCAGCATTTT. It yields the protein CASSPLPSQPQHF. The chain has TRBV18 and TRBJ1-5; D is uncertain. CDR1 and CDR2 (germline): KGHSH, LQKENI. Deletions cut 3 bases from V and 6 bases from J, with 9 bases between. The CDR3 runs 13 residues.

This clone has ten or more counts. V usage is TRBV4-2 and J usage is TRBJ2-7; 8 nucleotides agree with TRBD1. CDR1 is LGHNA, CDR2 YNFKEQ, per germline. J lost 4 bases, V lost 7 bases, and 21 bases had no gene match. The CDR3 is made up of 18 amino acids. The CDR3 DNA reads TGTGCCAGCACCCACGACGACTGGGGGACAGGCAAACCTTACGAGCAGTACTTC. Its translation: CASTHDDWGTGKPYEQYF.

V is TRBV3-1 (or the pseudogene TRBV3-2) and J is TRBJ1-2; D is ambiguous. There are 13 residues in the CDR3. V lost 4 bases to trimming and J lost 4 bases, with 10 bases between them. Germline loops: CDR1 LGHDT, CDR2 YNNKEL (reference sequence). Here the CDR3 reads CASSLPRGYGYTF. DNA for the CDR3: TGTGCCAGCAGCCTCCCCCGTGGCTATGGCTACACCTTC.

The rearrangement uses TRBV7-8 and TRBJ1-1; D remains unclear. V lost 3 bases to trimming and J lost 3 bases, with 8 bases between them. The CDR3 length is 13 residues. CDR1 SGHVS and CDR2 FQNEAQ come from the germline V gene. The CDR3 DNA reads TGTGCCAGCAGCTTTGGGATTGACACTGAAGCTTTCTTT. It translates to CASSFGIDTEAFF.

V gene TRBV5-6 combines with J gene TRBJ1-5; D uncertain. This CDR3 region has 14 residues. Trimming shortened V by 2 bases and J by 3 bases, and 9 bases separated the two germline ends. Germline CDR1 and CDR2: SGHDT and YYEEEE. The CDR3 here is CASSFGFSNQPQHF. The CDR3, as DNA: TGTGCCAGCAGCTTCGGGTTCTCCAATCAGCCCCAGCATTTT.

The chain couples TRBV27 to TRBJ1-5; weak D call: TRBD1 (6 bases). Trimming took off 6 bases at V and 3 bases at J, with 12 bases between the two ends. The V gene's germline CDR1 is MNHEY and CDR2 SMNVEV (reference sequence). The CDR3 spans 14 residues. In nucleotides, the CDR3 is TGTGCCAGCAGGCCCGGACAGATCAATCAGCCCCAGCATTTT. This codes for CASRPGQINQPQHF.

The CDR3 region is CASSLQGTNYGYTF. CDR3 DNA sequence: TGTGCCAGCAGTTTACAGGGGACCAACTATGGCTACACCTTC. The chain joins TRBV28 to TRBJ1-2, with TRBD1 as a possible D gene (6 bases). V lost 2 bases to trimming and J lost 2 bases, with 9 bases between them. CDR1 MDHEN and CDR2 SYDVKM come from the germline V gene. The CDR3 has 14 amino acids.

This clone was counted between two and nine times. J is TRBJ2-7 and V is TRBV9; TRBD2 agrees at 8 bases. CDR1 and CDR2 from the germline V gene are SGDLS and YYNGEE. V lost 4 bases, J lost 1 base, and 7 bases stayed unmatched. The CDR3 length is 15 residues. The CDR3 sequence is CASSPIAGLSYEQYF. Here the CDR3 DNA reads TGTGCCAGCAGCCCCATAGCGGGGCTTTCCTACGAGCAGTACTTC.

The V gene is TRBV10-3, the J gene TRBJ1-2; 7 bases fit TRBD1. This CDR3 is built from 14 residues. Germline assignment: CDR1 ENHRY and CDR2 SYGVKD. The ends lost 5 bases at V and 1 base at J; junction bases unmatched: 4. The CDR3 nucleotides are TGTGCCATCAGTCCTGACAGGGATAACTATGGCTACACCTTC. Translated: CAISPDRDNYGYTF.

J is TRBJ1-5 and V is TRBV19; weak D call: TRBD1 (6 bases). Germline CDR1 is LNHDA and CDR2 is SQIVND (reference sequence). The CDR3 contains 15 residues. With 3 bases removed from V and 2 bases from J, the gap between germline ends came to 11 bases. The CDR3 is CASSMPNRGNQPQHF. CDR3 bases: TGTGCCAGTAGTATGCCCAACAGGGGCAATCAGCCCCAGCATTTT.

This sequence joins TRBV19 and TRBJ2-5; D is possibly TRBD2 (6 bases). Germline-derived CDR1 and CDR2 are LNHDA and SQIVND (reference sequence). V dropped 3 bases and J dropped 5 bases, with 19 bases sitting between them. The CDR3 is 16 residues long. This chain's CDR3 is CASSIGGTPGGETQYF. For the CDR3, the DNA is TGTGCCAGTAGTATCGGTGGGACTCCGGGTGGGGAGACCCAGTACTTC.

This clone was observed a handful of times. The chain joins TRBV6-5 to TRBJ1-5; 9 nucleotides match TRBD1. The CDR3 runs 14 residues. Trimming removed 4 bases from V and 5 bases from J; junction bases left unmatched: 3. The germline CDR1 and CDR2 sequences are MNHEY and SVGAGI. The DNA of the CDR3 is TGTGCCAGCAGTTCCGACAGGGGGTATCAGCCCCAGCATTTT. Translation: CASSSDRGYQPQHF.

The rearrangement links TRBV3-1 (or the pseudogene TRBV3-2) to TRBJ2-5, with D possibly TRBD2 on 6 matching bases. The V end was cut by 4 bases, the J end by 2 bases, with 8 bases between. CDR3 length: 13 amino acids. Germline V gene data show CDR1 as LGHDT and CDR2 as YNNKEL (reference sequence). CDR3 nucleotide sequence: TGTGCCAGCAGCCGGGCGGGGCAAGAGACCCAGTACTTC. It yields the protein CASSRAGQETQYF.